This T cell receptor beta chain comes out of a study of graft-versus-host responses after intestinal transplantation. Graft specimens yielded both intraepithelial and lamina propria lymphocytes. The method was immunoSEQ multiplex PCR; TCRdb's version includes in-frame clones alone and lacks a portion of them. The sample lists around 23,000 clones; around 80% were seen once. CDR1 is MNHNY and CDR2 is SVGAGI in the germline V gene (reference sequence). CDR3 length: 14 residues. Trimming removed 5 bases at V and 8 bases at J, with 16 bases between. The chain uses TRBV6-6 and TRBJ2-1; D perhaps matches TRBD2 (5 bases). The sequence derives from a human patient who received an intestinal transplant, so some T cells may come from the graft donor. The sample consisted of ileum tissue, taken 12 days after intestinal transplant. CDR3 in amino acids: CASSDWPRRDEQFF. The CDR3 region has the DNA TGTGCCAGCAGTGATTGGCCCCGGCGGGATGAGCAGTTCTTC.